These 17 T cell receptor beta chains came from one sample sequenced in a study of T cell repertoires in cytomegalovirus infection. Each CDR3 protein is one row after TCRdb ran MiXCR on the reads. The sample includes about 740,000 distinct CDR3 sequences, about 33% of them seen just once. No antigen is known for these receptors. The material sequenced was cultured PBMCs, taken from culture after CMV antigen stimulation. These receptors all stem from a human donor in good health (CMV status not recorded). Some clones in this sample may be carry-over from other donors' samples.

The chain joins TRBV6-1 to TRBJ2-3; D remains ambiguous. Deletions cut 1 base from V and 2 bases from J, with 7 bases between. The V gene's germline CDR1 is MNHNS and CDR2 SASEGT. The CDR3 loop spans 14 amino acids. The CDR3 is CASSEGTTTDTQYF. DNA for the CDR3: TGTGCCAGCAGTGAAGGGACCACCACAGATACGCAGTATTTT.

In this sample, this clonotype turned up many times. V gene TRBV7-2 combines with J gene TRBJ2-1; D might be TRBD2 (6 bases). Trimming removed 7 bases from V and 8 bases from J, with 15 bases in between. Germline V gives CDR1 SGHTA, CDR2 FQGNSA. This CDR3 has 13 amino acids. CDR3 protein: CASNTAPGDEQFF. DNA for the CDR3: TGTGCCAGCAACACGGCTCCGGGGGATGAGCAGTTCTTC. Using reference TRBV7-2 and TRBJ2-1 for the parts outside the CDR3, the full variable domain is GAGVSQSPSNKVTEKGKDVELRCDPISGHTALYWYRQSLGQGLEFLIYFQGNSAPDKSGLPSDRFSAERTGGSVSTLTIQRTQQEDSAVYLCASNTAPGDEQFFGPGTRLTVL.

V and J are TRBV4-1 and TRBJ1-4; D not certain. The CDR3 covers 11 residues. Germline V lookup: CDR1 MGHRA, CDR2 YSYEKL. V gave up 3 bases and J gave up 8 bases, with 4 bases separating them. CDR3 DNA sequence: TGCGCCAGCAGCCATTTAGAAAAACTGTTTTTT. This translates into CASSHLEKLFF.

The rearrangement joins TRBV4-3 to TRBJ1-5; no clear D gene. The CDR3 spans 13 residues. The V and J ends lost 0 bases and 6 bases respectively, with 6 bases between them. The V gene's germline CDR1 is LGHNA and CDR2 YSLEER. CDR3 bases: TGCGCCAGCAGCCAAGATCTCTTTCAGCCCCAGCATTTT. It yields the protein CASSQDLFQPQHF.

This clonotype was detected a few times. The rearrangement uses TRBV7-6 and TRBJ2-7; D gene unclear. In germline, CDR1 is SGHVS, CDR2 FNYEAQ. V dropped 4 bases and J dropped 2 bases, with 12 bases sitting between them. The CDR3 is 14 residues long. CDR3 amino acids: CASSSPSTTYEQYF. CDR3 DNA: TGTGCCAGCAGCTCGCCCAGCACAACCTACGAGCAGTACTTC.

V usage is TRBV7-2 and J usage is TRBJ2-7, with D possibly matching TRBD1 (6 bases). From germline, CDR1 is SGHTA and CDR2 FQGNSA. The CDR3 totals 15 residues. Between the trimmed V and J ends, which lost 2 bases and 0 bases, there was a span of 11 bases. The CDR3 nucleotides read TGTGCCAGCAGCTTATCTCGGACAGTCTCCTACGAGCAGTACTTC. As protein: CASSLSRTVSYEQYF.

This clonotype was observed at least ten times. The chain joins TRBV7-8 to TRBJ2-3; 7 bases are shared with TRBD1. The ends lost 5 bases at V and 0 bases at J; junction bases unmatched: 5. Germline V lookup: CDR1 SGHVS, CDR2 FQNEAQ. The CDR3 is made up of 15 amino acids. The CDR3 is CASSPRDRSTDTQYF. Written as DNA, the CDR3 is TGTGCCAGCAGCCCCCGGGACAGAAGCACAGATACGCAGTATTTT.

The chain combines TRBV7-9 with TRBJ1-2; 9 bases are shared with TRBD1. The CDR3 contains 13 residues. From germline, CDR1 is SEHNR and CDR2 FQNEAQ (reference sequence). With 3 bases clipped from V and 6 bases from J, the junction kept 2 bases outside the gene matches. This chain's CDR3 is CASSFRQGDGYTF. The CDR3 DNA sequence: TGTGCCAGCAGCTTCAGACAGGGGGATGGCTACACCTTC.

The table lists this clonotype with a few counts. J is TRBJ2-1 and V is TRBV20-1; TRBD2 agrees at 8 bases. This CDR3 spans 13 amino acids. The germline V gene has CDR1 DFQATT and CDR2 SNEGSKA (reference sequence). The V segment lost 8 bases and the J segment 9 bases; nucleotides outside the gene matches: 12. In DNA form, the CDR3 reads TGCAGTCCGGGAGGGGGTGGAGTGGCTGAGCAGTTCTTC. This gives the protein CSPGGGGVAEQFF.

This clonotype occurred a few times. The J gene is TRBJ1-3, the V gene TRBV28, with a weak D call TRBD1 (6 bases). Germline CDR1 reads MDHEN; CDR2 reads SYDVKM. The CDR3 extends over 15 amino acids. CDR3 in DNA: TGTGCGTCACGACTTGGACAGAGCTCTGGAAACACCATATATTTT. As protein: CASRLGQSSGNTIYF. Full variable domain (missing parts from reference TRBV28 and TRBJ1-3): DVKVTQSSRYLVKRTGEKVFLECVQDMDHENMFWYRQDPGLGLRLIYFSYDVKMKEKGDIPEGYSVSREKKERFSLILESASTNQTSMYLCASRLGQSSGNTIYFGEGSWLTVV.

Comment on this clonotype: The junction departs from the called germline gene at one end, perhaps through a read error. This chain uses TRBV7-9 with TRBJ1-1, with 12 bases matching TRBD1. This CDR3 contains 14 residues. From germline, CDR1 is SEHNR and CDR2 FQNEAQ (reference sequence). CDR3 bases: TGTGCCAGCAGCTCGCCGGGACAGGGGGCCGAAATTAACTTT. It specifies CASSSPGQGAEINF.

The chain employs TRBV12-3 or TRBV12-4 and TRBJ2-1, with unresolved D. This CDR3 spans 12 amino acids. V gave up 8 bases and J gave up 3 bases, with 8 bases separating them. CDR3 sequence (DNA): TGTGCCAGCGGAAACAGCTACAATGAGCAGTTCTTC. Translating gives CASGNSYNEQFF.

The V and J genes are TRBV18 and TRBJ2-5, with a possible D match to TRBD2 (5 bases). V was cut by 2 bases and J by 5 bases, with 21 bases left in between. This CDR3 is 17 amino acids long. Germline-derived CDR1 and CDR2 are KGHSH and LQKENI. CDR3 amino acids: CASSPGFSSPGGETQYF. CDR3 sequence (DNA): TGTGCCAGCTCACCAGGGTTCTCTAGCCCAGGCGGGGAGACCCAGTACTTC. Drawing the rest from reference TRBV18 and TRBJ2-5, the complete variable domain is NAGVMQNPRHLVRRRGQEARLRCSPMKGHSHVYWYRQLPEEGLKFMVYLQKENIIDESGMPKERFSAEFPKEGPSILRIQQVVRGDSAAYFCASSPGFSSPGGETQYFGPGTRLLVL.

The chain couples TRBV4-3 to TRBJ2-2; 9 positions match TRBD2. Germline V gene data show CDR1 as LGHNA and CDR2 as YSLEER. This CDR3 spans 20 amino acids. V trimming: 0 bases; J trimming: 7 bases; junction bases outside the gene matches: 18. The CDR3 DNA follows: TGCGCCAGCAGCCAAGAAAACTCGCGGGGACTAGCCTACCTCGGCGGGGAGCTGTTTTTT. This translates into CASSQENSRGLAYLGGELFF.

The V gene is TRBV6-5, the J gene TRBJ2-3, with no clear D. Germline-derived CDR1 and CDR2 are MNHEY and SVGAGI. Deletions cut 7 bases from V and 1 base from J, with 9 bases between. This CDR3 has 13 amino acids. CDR3 coding DNA: TGTGCCAGCACAAAGGTCGGCACAGATACGCAGTATTTT. Protein: CASTKVGTDTQYF.

This chain uses TRBV12-3 or TRBV12-4 with TRBJ2-1, with 9 bases that match TRBD1. The CDR3 consists of 15 residues. V dropped 6 bases and J dropped 10; count of bases not matched to a gene: 13. The CDR3 reads CASRSRDRVLGEQFF. The CDR3 coding sequence is TGTGCCAGCAGAAGTAGGGACAGGGTATTAGGGGAGCAGTTCTTC.

This clonotype appeared a few times. This chain connects TRBV18 to TRBJ2-2, with TRBD1 identical over 7 bases. The J segment lost 7 bases and the V segment lost 1 base, leaving 9 bases of the junction unmatched. This CDR3 comprises 16 residues. In germline, CDR1 is KGHSH, CDR2 LQKENI. The CDR3 is CASSPLKQGIGGELFF. CDR3 DNA: TGTGCCAGCTCACCACTTAAACAGGGGATTGGCGGGGAGCTGTTTTTT.